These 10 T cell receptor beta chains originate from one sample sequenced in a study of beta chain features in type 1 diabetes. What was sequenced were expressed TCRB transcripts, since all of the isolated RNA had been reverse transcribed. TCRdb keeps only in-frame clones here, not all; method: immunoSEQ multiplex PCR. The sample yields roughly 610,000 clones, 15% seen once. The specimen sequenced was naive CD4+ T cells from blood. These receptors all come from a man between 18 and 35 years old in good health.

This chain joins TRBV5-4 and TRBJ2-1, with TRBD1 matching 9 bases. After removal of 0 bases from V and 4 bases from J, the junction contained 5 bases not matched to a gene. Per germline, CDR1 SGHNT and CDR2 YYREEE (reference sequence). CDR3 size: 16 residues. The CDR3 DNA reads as TGTGCCAGCAGCTTGGACAGGGGGCGGATATACAATGAGCAGTTCTTC. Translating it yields CASSLDRGRIYNEQFF.

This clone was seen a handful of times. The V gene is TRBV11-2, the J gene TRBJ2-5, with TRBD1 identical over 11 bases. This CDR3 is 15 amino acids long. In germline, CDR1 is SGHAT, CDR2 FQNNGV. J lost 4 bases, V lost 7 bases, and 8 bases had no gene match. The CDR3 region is CASNLDRGLLETQYF. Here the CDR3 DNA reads TGTGCCAGCAACTTGGACAGGGGGCTTCTAGAGACCCAGTACTTC.

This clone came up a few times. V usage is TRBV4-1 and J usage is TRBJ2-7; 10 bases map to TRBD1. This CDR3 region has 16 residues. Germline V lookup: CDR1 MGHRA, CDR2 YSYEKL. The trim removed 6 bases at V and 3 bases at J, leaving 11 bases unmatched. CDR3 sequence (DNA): TGCGCCAGCAGGCATCAATTTCGGGACAGGGGCTACGAGCAGTACTTC. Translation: CASRHQFRDRGYEQYF.

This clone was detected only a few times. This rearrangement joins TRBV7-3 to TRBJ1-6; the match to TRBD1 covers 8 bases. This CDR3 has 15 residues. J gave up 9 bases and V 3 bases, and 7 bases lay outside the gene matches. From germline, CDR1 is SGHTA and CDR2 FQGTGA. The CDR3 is CASSFAQGVASPLHF. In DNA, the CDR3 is TGTGCCAGCAGCTTCGCACAGGGGGTGGCTTCACCCCTCCACTTT.

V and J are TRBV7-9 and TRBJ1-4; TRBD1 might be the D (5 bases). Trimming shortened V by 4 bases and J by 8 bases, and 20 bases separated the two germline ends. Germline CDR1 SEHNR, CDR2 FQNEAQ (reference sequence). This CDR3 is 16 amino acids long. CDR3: CASSSSGQGIREKLFF. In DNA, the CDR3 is TGTGCCAGCAGCTCCTCAGGACAAGGTATTCGAGAAAAACTGTTTTTT.

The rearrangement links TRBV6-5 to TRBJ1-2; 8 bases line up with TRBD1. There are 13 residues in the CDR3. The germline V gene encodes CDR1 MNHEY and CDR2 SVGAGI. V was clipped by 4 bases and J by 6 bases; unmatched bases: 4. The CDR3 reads CASSSDRVDGYTF. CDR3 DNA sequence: TGTGCCAGCAGTTCGGACAGGGTGGATGGCTACACCTTC.

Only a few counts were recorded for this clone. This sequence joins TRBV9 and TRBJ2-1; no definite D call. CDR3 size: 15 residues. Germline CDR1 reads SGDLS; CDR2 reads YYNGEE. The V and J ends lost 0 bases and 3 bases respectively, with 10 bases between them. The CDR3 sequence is CASSVAYELYNEQFF. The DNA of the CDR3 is TGTGCCAGCAGCGTAGCTTACGAGCTCTACAATGAGCAGTTCTTC.

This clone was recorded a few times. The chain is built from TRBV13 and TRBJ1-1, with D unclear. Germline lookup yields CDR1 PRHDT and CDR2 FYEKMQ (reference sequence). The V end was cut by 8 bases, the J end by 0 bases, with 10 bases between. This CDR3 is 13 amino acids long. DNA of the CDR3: TGTGCCAGCCTAAGGAACCTGAACACTGAAGCTTTCTTT. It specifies CASLRNLNTEAFF.

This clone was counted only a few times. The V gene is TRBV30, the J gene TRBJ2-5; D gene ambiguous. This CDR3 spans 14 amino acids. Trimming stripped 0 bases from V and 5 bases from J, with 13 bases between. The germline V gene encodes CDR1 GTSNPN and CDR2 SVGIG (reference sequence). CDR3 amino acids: CAWSVSGFGETQYF. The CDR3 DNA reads TGTGCCTGGAGTGTATCCGGGTTCGGGGAGACCCAGTACTTC.

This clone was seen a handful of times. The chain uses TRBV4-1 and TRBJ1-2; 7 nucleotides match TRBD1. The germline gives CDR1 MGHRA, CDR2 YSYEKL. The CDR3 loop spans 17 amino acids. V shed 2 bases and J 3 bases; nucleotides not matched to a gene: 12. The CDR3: CASSQNWYRGADYGYTF. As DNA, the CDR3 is TGCGCCAGCAGCCAAAACTGGTACAGGGGCGCCGACTATGGCTACACCTTC.